This is a list of T cell receptor beta chains from one sample in a study of T cells in Graves' hyperthyroidism and ophthalmopathy. Using its own MiXCR run on the multiplex PCR reads, TCRdb lists one record per CDR3 protein. Here the sample spans some 270,000 distinct CDR3 sequences, roughly 14% being singletons. Sequenced material: blood. The receptor source for this set is a woman aged 25 to 45 with Graves' hyperthyroidism that later progressed to Graves' ophthalmopathy. Both conserved end residues are part of each CDR3. The order of the fields is J gene, V gene, clone size, D gene, CDR3 DNA, CDR3 protein. A D gene is named only where the DNA matches it firmly. Expanded clones get a size class; other rows say once, few or many, or leave the size out.

j_call: TRBJ2-2; v_call: TRBV27; clone_size: many; d_call: -; cdr3_nt: TGTGCCAGCAGTGACCCGGGACCGACTCCACCCGGGGAGCTGTTTTTT; cdr3_aa: CASSDPGPTPPGELFF
j_call: TRBJ2-7; v_call: TRBV27; clone_size: many; d_call: -; cdr3_nt: TGTGCCAGCGGCCTTTCGAGCTCCTACGAGCAGTACTTC; cdr3_aa: CASGLSSSYEQYF
j_call: TRBJ2-2; v_call: TRBV15; clone_size: few; d_call: -; cdr3_nt: TGTGCCACCAGCAGGGAAGGATCCGGGGAGCTGTTTTTT; cdr3_aa: CATSREGSGELFF
j_call: TRBJ2-2; v_call: TRBV28; clone_size: many; d_call: -; cdr3_nt: TGTGCCAGCAGGGGTTCCGGGATCTTAAACACCGGGGAGCTGTTTTTT; cdr3_aa: CASRGSGILNTGELFF
j_call: TRBJ1-1; v_call: TRBV12-3/TRBV12-4; clone_size: many; d_call: -; cdr3_nt: TGTGCCAGCAGTTTAGTCAAGGGAACGGCTGAAGCTTTCTTT; cdr3_aa: CASSLVKGTAEAFF
j_call: TRBJ2-3; v_call: TRBV19; clone_size: few; d_call: TRBD2; cdr3_nt: TGTGCCAGTAGTATACGCCTAGCGGGAGCCCCGGATAAGACAGATACGCAGTATTTT; cdr3_aa: CASSIRLAGAPDKTDTQYF
j_call: TRBJ2-7; v_call: TRBV28; clone_size: many; d_call: -; cdr3_nt: TGTGCCAGCAGTGCCCGGAGCGGAGCCTCCTACGAGCAGTACTTC; cdr3_aa: CASSARSGASYEQYF
j_call: TRBJ2-7; v_call: TRBV7-9; clone_size: many; d_call: -; cdr3_nt: TGTGCCAGCAGCTTAGGGGAGCTCTACGAGCAGTACTTC; cdr3_aa: CASSLGELYEQYF
j_call: TRBJ1-2; v_call: TRBV28; clone_size: many; d_call: -; cdr3_nt: TGTGCCAGCAGCTGGACAACGGGCTATGGCTACACCTTC; cdr3_aa: CASSWTTGYGYTF
j_call: TRBJ2-2; v_call: TRBV6-1; clone_size: many; d_call: -; cdr3_nt: TGTGCCAGCAGTGTCCAGCGGGCCACCGGGGAGCTGTTTTTT; cdr3_aa: CASSVQRATGELFF
j_call: TRBJ2-7; v_call: TRBV9; clone_size: few; d_call: -; cdr3_nt: TGTGCCAGCAGCGTTGACGGTTTTGGCGAGCAGTACTTC; cdr3_aa: CASSVDGFGEQYF
j_call: TRBJ1-1; v_call: TRBV12-3/TRBV12-4; clone_size: many; d_call: TRBD1; cdr3_nt: TGTGCCAGCAGTTTAGCGCAAGGGACAGGGGCTAACACTGAAGCTTTCTTT; cdr3_aa: CASSLAQGTGANTEAFF
j_call: TRBJ1-2; v_call: TRBV30; clone_size: many; d_call: -; cdr3_nt: TGTGCCTGGACGCGGGGGTTCGACTATGGCTACACCTTC; cdr3_aa: CAWTRGFDYGYTF
j_call: TRBJ2-1; v_call: TRBV12-3/TRBV12-4; clone_size: many; d_call: TRBD2; cdr3_nt: TGTGCCAGCAGTGAGCTAGCGGGAGCTTACAATGAGCAGTTCTTC; cdr3_aa: CASSELAGAYNEQFF
j_call: TRBJ1-5; v_call: TRBV19; clone_size: many; d_call: TRBD1; cdr3_nt: TGTGCCAGTAGTATGACAGGGGCCCTGTCCAATCAGCCCCAGCATTTT; cdr3_aa: CASSMTGALSNQPQHF
j_call: TRBJ1-6; v_call: TRBV5-1; clone_size: few; d_call: TRBD1; cdr3_nt: TGCGCCAGCAGCTTGGAGGGGGCAGCGAAAGCACCCCTCCACTTT; cdr3_aa: CASSLEGAAKAPLHF
j_call: TRBJ1-2; v_call: TRBV29-1; clone_size: many; d_call: -; cdr3_nt: TGCAGCGTCGTGCTATCGGGTTTTCGAGGTCATGGCTACACCTTC; cdr3_aa: CSVVLSGFRGHGYTF
j_call: TRBJ2-5; v_call: TRBV25-1; clone_size: -; d_call: -; cdr3_nt: TGTGCCAGCAGTGAGGTGGGGGCCCAGTACTTC; cdr3_aa: CASSEVGAQYF
j_call: TRBJ2-4; v_call: TRBV27; clone_size: many; d_call: -; cdr3_nt: TGTGCCAGCAGTCCCCTGTTGGGTGGGATAGCCAAAAACATTCAGTACTTC; cdr3_aa: CASSPLLGGIAKNIQYF
j_call: TRBJ2-7; v_call: TRBV14; clone_size: many; d_call: -; cdr3_nt: TGTGCCAGCAGCCCTTTGTGGGGGCCGATTTCTAGGGGATACGAGCAGTACTTC; cdr3_aa: CASSPLWGPISRGYEQYF
j_call: TRBJ2-3; v_call: TRBV6-1; clone_size: -; d_call: TRBD2; cdr3_nt: TGTGCCAGCAGTTCCCTAGCGGGAGGGGCCGTGGGTACGCAGTATTTT; cdr3_aa: CASSSLAGGAVGTQYF
j_call: TRBJ2-6; v_call: TRBV3-1; clone_size: -; d_call: -; cdr3_nt: TGTGCCAGCAGCCAAGGGGCACCCGGTGCCAACGTCCTGACTTTC; cdr3_aa: CASSQGAPGANVLTF
j_call: TRBJ1-3; v_call: TRBV6-1; clone_size: -; d_call: -; cdr3_nt: TGTGCCAGCATGGTTGGAAACACCATATATTTT; cdr3_aa: CASMVGNTIYF
j_call: TRBJ2-3; v_call: TRBV11-2; clone_size: many; d_call: TRBD2; cdr3_nt: TGTGCCAGCAGCTCTGAGCCAACGGGAGGGCCGAATACGCAGTATTTT; cdr3_aa: CASSSEPTGGPNTQYF